This passage covers 24 T cell receptor beta chains from one sample sequenced in a study of monozygotic twins with inflammatory bowel disease (dated by TCRdb to the late 2010s). Libraries came from 5' RACE. The run used an Illumina HiSeq 2500. The reads, reprocessed by TCRdb, yield one row per CDR3 protein sequence and no DNA. This sample's table lists about 200,000 distinct CDR3 sequences. Together, the top ten hold roughly 7.5% of the sample. The sequenced material came from blood. Every receptor here comes from a human donor with ulcerative colitis or Crohn's disease, or a healthy co-twin of an affected twin (not recorded which).

The chain links TRBV24-1 to TRBJ2-5; the D call from TCRdb, TRBD2, cannot be confirmed without DNA. Germline CDR1 and CDR2: KGHDR and SFDVKD. The CDR3 has 14 amino acids. This CDR3 reads CATSPGLVGETQYF.

V gene TRBV9 combines with J gene TRBJ1-5; the D gene TCRdb calls, TRBD1, cannot be checked with no DNA. Germline CDR1 reads SGDLS; CDR2 reads YYNGEE. The CDR3 is 14 residues long. This CDR3 is CASSTGQGPQPQHF. Together with reference TRBV9 and TRBJ1-5, the CDR3 gives the full variable domain: DSGVTQTPKHLITATGQRVTLRCSPRSGDLSVYWYQQSLDQGLQFLIQYYNGEERAKGNILERFSAQQFPDLHSELNLSSLELGDSALYFCASSTGQGPQPQHFGDGTRLSIL.

The gene calls are TRBV10-3 and TRBJ1-2; the D call of TRBD1 rests on TCRdb alone, since no DNA is present to check it. The length of the CDR3 is 15 residues. CDR1 and CDR2 (germline): ENHRY, SYGVKD. The CDR3 is CAISERTAANYGYTF.

The chain uses TRBV20-1 and TRBJ2-1; the TCRdb call, TRBD2, lacks DNA for checking. The CDR3 totals 13 residues. Germline V gives CDR1 DFQATT, CDR2 SNEGSKA (reference sequence). This CDR3 reads CSARRAAYNEQFF.

The rearrangement links TRBV18 to TRBJ1-2. This CDR3 is built from 13 residues. Germline-derived CDR1 and CDR2 are KGHSH and LQKENI. The chain's CDR3 is CASSPETTYGYTF.

This chain connects TRBV7-2 to TRBJ2-1; TCRdb's D call of TRBD1 is untestable without DNA. The CDR3 is 15 amino acids. The germline gives CDR1 SGHTA, CDR2 FQGNSA. The CDR3 loop reads CASSLEGGRYSEQFF.

This chain links TRBV5-1 with TRBJ2-1; absent DNA, TCRdb's TRBD1 call cannot be checked. The CDR3 has 16 residues. The germline V gene encodes CDR1 SGHRS and CDR2 YFSETQ. The CDR3 here is CASSAPLGGRWDEQFF. The variable domain in full, with the rest retrieved from reference TRBV5-1 and TRBJ2-1, is KAGVTQTPRYLIKTRGQQVTLSCSPISGHRSVSWYQQTPGQGLQFLFEYFSETQRNKGNFPGRFSGRQFSNSRSEMNVSTLELGDSALYLCASSAPLGGRWDEQFFGPGTRLTVL.

The chain combines TRBV4-3 with TRBJ2-5. Germline V gene data show CDR1 as LGHNA and CDR2 as YSLEER. This CDR3 has 14 residues. The CDR3 sequence: CASSQVFGQETQYF.

This chain joins TRBV25-1 and TRBJ2-3; the TCRdb call, TRBD2, lacks DNA for checking. The germline V gene has CDR1 MGHDK and CDR2 SYGVNS. There are 16 residues in the CDR3. The CDR3 protein is CASSDGLAGFTDTQYF.

The chain is built from TRBV20-1 and TRBJ1-5; checking the TCRdb D call of TRBD1 is not possible without DNA. Germline CDR1 DFQATT, CDR2 SNEGSKA (reference sequence). This CDR3 comprises 14 residues. This chain's CDR3 is CSATGQLFNQPQHF.

The chain combines TRBV5-1 with TRBJ2-6; the D call of TRBD1 rests on TCRdb alone, since no DNA is present to check it. The germline V gene encodes CDR1 SGHRS and CDR2 YFSETQ. The CDR3 is 17 amino acids. CDR3 region: CASSLTGLERGANVLTF.

The chain combines TRBV19 with TRBJ1-5; TCRdb picks TRBD1, but there is no DNA to check that call. The CDR3 length is 16 residues. CDR1 LNHDA and CDR2 SQIVND come from the germline V gene (reference sequence). Here the CDR3 reads CASSTTDSLSNQPQHF.

This chain links TRBV7-9 with TRBJ2-5; the D call of TRBD2 rests on TCRdb alone, since no DNA is present to check it. The CDR3 length is 15 residues. Germline assignment: CDR1 SEHNR and CDR2 FQNEAQ (reference sequence). This chain's CDR3 is CASSLVGAGGETQYF.

This chain connects TRBV15 to TRBJ2-2; TCRdb selects TRBD1, and the lack of DNA leaves this call unchecked. The CDR3 is made up of 15 amino acids. Germline CDR1 LNHNV, CDR2 YYDKDF (reference sequence). The CDR3 sequence is CATSEQGAYTGELFF.

The rearrangement links TRBV6-1 to TRBJ2-2; TCRdb's D call of TRBD2 is untestable without DNA. Germline CDR1 and CDR2: MNHNS and SASEGT. This CDR3 is built from 16 residues. The CDR3 here is CASRALAGGPNGELFF.

The chain has TRBV18 and TRBJ1-4. The germline V gene has CDR1 KGHSH and CDR2 LQKENI. The CDR3 extends over 16 amino acids. The CDR3 reads CASSPGAPTLNEKLFF.

V gene TRBV5-1 combines with J gene TRBJ2-3; TCRdb's D call, TRBD1, is unchecked because there is no DNA. This CDR3 has 16 amino acids. CDR1 and CDR2 (germline): SGHRS, YFSETQ. This chain's CDR3 is CASSWAQGPSTDTQYF.

The rearrangement links TRBV7-9 to TRBJ1-2; TCRdb's assignment of TRBD1 cannot be checked, as there is no DNA. In germline, CDR1 is SEHNR, CDR2 FQNEAQ (reference sequence). This CDR3 is 14 amino acids long. The CDR3 sequence is CASSPVGGTDGYTF. Filled out from reference TRBV7-9 and TRBJ1-2, the complete variable domain reads DTGVSQNPRHKITKRGQNVTFRCDPISEHNRLYWYRQTLGQGPEFLTYFQNEAQLEKSRLLSDRFSAERPKGSFSTLEIQRTEQGDSAMYLCASSPVGGTDGYTFGSGTRLTVV.

This chain uses TRBV19 with TRBJ2-1; as DNA is missing, the TRBD2 call by TCRdb cannot be tested. The CDR3 has 17 residues. Germline CDR1 is LNHDA and CDR2 is SQIVND (reference sequence). This CDR3 is CASSLTSGTSSYNEQFF.

V is TRBV7-8 and J is TRBJ2-5; TCRdb reports TRBD1, a call that lacks DNA to check it against. Germline V gene lookup returns CDR1 SGHVS and CDR2 FQNEAQ. This CDR3 has 14 amino acids. The CDR3 spells CASSSGGNQETQYF.

V is TRBV6-1 and J is TRBJ2-3; TCRdb's assignment of TRBD2 cannot be checked, as there is no DNA. Per germline, CDR1 MNHNS and CDR2 SASEGT. There are 16 residues in the CDR3. The CDR3 sequence: CASSRGGGQFTDTQYF.

The chain is built from TRBV12-3 or TRBV12-4 and TRBJ2-2; TCRdb picks TRBD1, but there is no DNA to check that call. The CDR3 runs to 16 residues. This chain's CDR3 is CASSSPGTENTGELFF.

This chain uses TRBV7-2 with TRBJ1-3. This CDR3 has 16 amino acids. The germline CDR1 and CDR2 sequences are SGHTA and FQGNSA. CDR3 residues: CASSSGGPSSGNTIYF.

The chain employs TRBV7-3 and TRBJ1-2; as DNA is missing, the TRBD1 call by TCRdb cannot be tested. The CDR3 is 15 residues long. The V gene's germline CDR1 is SGHTA and CDR2 FQGTGA. The CDR3 here is CASSAQDGTNYGYTF.